These 32 T cell receptor beta chains share one sample of origin, sequenced in a study of cytomegalovirus exposure and HLA in healthy donors. The PCR had 60 Vbeta and 13 Jbeta primers. Sequencing was performed with immunoSEQ multiplex PCR; in TCRdb, only in-frame clones are kept and a portion is missing. The sample shows 150,000 or so clones, over 60% of them seen only once. Input material: PBMCs. Source of these receptors: a woman aged 25 to 39 in good health and CMV-seronegative.

V gene TRBV27 combines with J gene TRBJ1-2; 8 positions match TRBD1. The CDR3 consists of 15 residues. The germline V gene has CDR1 MNHEY and CDR2 SMNVEV (reference sequence). Losses at the gene ends were 4 bases for V and 2 bases for J; bases not matched to a gene: 6. CDR3 amino acids: CASSSWDRINYGYTF. In DNA, the CDR3 is TGTGCCAGCAGTTCTTGGGACAGGATAAACTATGGCTACACCTTC.

The table lists this clone with a few counts. The V and J genes are TRBV7-9 and TRBJ2-7; 10 nucleotides align to TRBD2. The V gene's germline CDR1 is SEHNR and CDR2 FQNEAQ (reference sequence). V was clipped by 2 bases and J by 11 bases; unmatched bases: 3. CDR3 length: 12 residues. For the CDR3, the DNA is TGTGCCAGCAGCTTACCCAGCGGGAGGGAGTACTTC. Encoded protein: CASSLPSGREYF.

V is TRBV19 and J is TRBJ1-1; 7 bases line up with TRBD1. The CDR3 runs to 15 residues. CDR1 and CDR2 from the germline V gene are LNHDA and SQIVND (reference sequence). Trimming took 5 bases from V and 1 from J; bases not matched to a gene: 7. The CDR3 region is CASSPDRAGNTEAFF. CDR3 bases: TGTGCCAGTAGTCCCGACAGGGCGGGGAACACTGAAGCTTTCTTT.

The chain recombines TRBV5-4 with TRBJ2-3; 12 bases line up with TRBD2. Germline assignment: CDR1 SGHNT and CDR2 YYREEE (reference sequence). V was clipped by 7 bases and J by 1 base; unmatched bases: 4. The CDR3 is made up of 15 amino acids. CDR3 loop: CASLPSGGGTDTQYF. CDR3 nucleotides: TGTGCCAGCCTACCTAGCGGGGGGGGCACAGATACGCAGTATTTT.

J is TRBJ2-7 and V is TRBV11-2; D not resolved. CDR1 is SGHAT and CDR2 is FQNNGV in the germline V gene. The CDR3 runs 15 residues. V was trimmed by 0 bases and J by 3 bases, leaving 12 bases between them. The DNA for the CDR3 is TGTGCCAGCAGCTTAGAGACTTCCCGTGGCTACGAGCAGTACTTC. Its protein product is CASSLETSRGYEQYF.

The genes are TRBV18 and TRBJ2-7, with TRBD1 matching 8 bases. The CDR3 is 13 residues long. CDR1 and CDR2 (germline): KGHSH, LQKENI. The ends lost 8 bases at V and 3 bases at J; junction bases unmatched: 6. The CDR3 loop reads CASAGTGLYEQYF. The CDR3 nucleotides are TGTGCCAGCGCCGGGACAGGCCTCTACGAGCAGTACTTC.

This chain uses TRBV28 with TRBJ1-2; unclear D gene. CDR1 and CDR2 (germline): MDHEN, SYDVKM. The CDR3 is 13 residues long. Trimming removed 5 bases at V and 8 bases at J, with 15 bases between. In nucleotides, the CDR3 is TGTGCCAGCAGTGGCCGGACCAGAGGGGGCTACACCTTC. This sequence encodes CASSGRTRGGYTF.

The genes are TRBV13 and TRBJ2-3, with 9 bases fitting TRBD2. The CDR3 is 18 amino acids. Trimming removed 0 bases from V and 1 base from J; junction bases left unmatched: 8. Germline lookup yields CDR1 PRHDT and CDR2 FYEKMQ (reference sequence). DNA for the CDR3: TGTGCCAGCAGCTTAGGACAACTAGCGGGTATCGGCACAGATACGCAGTATTTT. It specifies CASSLGQLAGIGTDTQYF.

A remark on this clone: Other DNA sequences in this sample translate to the same CDR3. This chain joins TRBV30 and TRBJ2-7; D is possibly TRBD2 (6 bases). CDR1 is GTSNPN, CDR2 SVGIG, per germline (reference sequence). The CDR3 spans 16 residues. V lost 4 bases and J 5 bases, leaving 24 bases between the germline ends. The CDR3 DNA follows: TGTGCCTGGAATTCAGGATGGCGGGACCGGGACGACGAGCAGTACTTC. It translates to CAWNSGWRDRDDEQYF.

The V gene is TRBV28, the J gene TRBJ2-1; 7 positions agree with TRBD2. The germline CDR1 and CDR2 sequences are MDHEN and SYDVKM. The CDR3 has 15 residues. J gave up 4 bases and V 7 bases, and 10 bases lay outside the gene matches. The chain's CDR3 is CASNNLTSIYNEQFF. The DNA of the CDR3 is TGTGCCAGCAATAATCTGACTAGCATATACAATGAGCAGTTCTTC.

The chain uses TRBV5-4 and TRBJ2-3; D is perhaps TRBD1 (6 bases). CDR1 and CDR2 from the germline V gene are SGHNT and YYREEE (reference sequence). The length of the CDR3 is 16 residues. Trimming shortened V by 4 bases and J by 2 bases, and 17 bases separated the two germline ends. For the CDR3, the DNA is TGTGCCAGCAGCACCCGACAGGCCCCTCTCACAGATACGCAGTATTTT. As protein: CASSTRQAPLTDTQYF.

This chain uses TRBV2 with TRBJ2-7, with no clear D. The CDR3 spans 12 residues. Deletions cut 8 bases from V and 4 bases from J, with 12 bases between. Germline lookup yields CDR1 SNHLY and CDR2 FYNNEI. In nucleotides, the CDR3 is TGTGCCAGCCTAACGGAGACTTACGAGCAGTACTTC. It specifies CASLTETYEQYF.

The genes are TRBV5-4 and TRBJ1-1; 8 bases map to TRBD1. The CDR3 spans 13 residues. The junction had 8 bases not matched to a gene; V was cut back by 7 bases and J by 6 bases. Germline CDR1 and CDR2: SGHNT and YYREEE (reference sequence). This CDR3 is CASGRQGSAEAFF. Here the CDR3 DNA reads TGTGCCAGCGGACGACAGGGGAGCGCTGAAGCTTTCTTT.

V and J are TRBV11-2 and TRBJ1-2, with D perhaps TRBD1 (5 bases). Germline lookup yields CDR1 SGHAT and CDR2 FQNNGV. This CDR3 is built from 15 residues. Trimming took 7 bases from V and 6 from J, leaving 21 bases between them. The DNA for the CDR3 is TGTGCCAGCACAGGATTGGGGGGGGAGGTAGATGGCTACACCTTC. This sequence encodes CASTGLGGEVDGYTF.

This chain links TRBV19 with TRBJ1-5; D not resolved. Trimming removed 4 bases at V and 7 bases at J, with 11 bases between. The CDR3 is 13 amino acids. Per germline, CDR1 LNHDA and CDR2 SQIVND (reference sequence). The CDR3 DNA is TGTGCCAGTAGTACCCGACCCGGGCAGCCCCAGCATTTT. This translates into CASSTRPGQPQHF.

The V and J genes are TRBV11-3 and TRBJ2-3, with TRBD2 identical over 10 bases. Germline assignment: CDR1 SGHNT and CDR2 YENEEA. This CDR3 comprises 16 residues. V trimming: 4 bases; J trimming: 1 base; junction bases outside the gene matches: 5. CDR3 in DNA: TGTGCCAGCAGCTCCGGACTAGCGGACGGCACAGATACGCAGTATTTT. It encodes CASSSGLADGTDTQYF.

The chain employs TRBV6-5 and TRBJ2-7, with TRBD2 as a possible D gene (7 bases). The CDR3 spans 16 residues. Germline CDR1 is MNHEY and CDR2 is SVGAGI. Trimming removed 0 bases at V and 7 bases at J, with 19 bases between. The CDR3 sequence is CASSYSSSRGAREQYF. Written as DNA, the CDR3 is TGTGCCAGCAGTTACTCCAGTTCTCGGGGGGCAAGAGAGCAGTACTTC.

The genes are TRBV6-5 and TRBJ2-1; 11 nucleotides align to TRBD2. CDR1 is MNHEY, CDR2 SVGAGI, per germline. The CDR3 has 15 residues. Unmatched junction bases numbered 3, after V lost 3 bases and J lost 5 bases. The CDR3 DNA sequence: TGTGCCAGCAGTTATAGCGGGAGGGTCGACAATGAGCAGTTCTTC. It encodes CASSYSGRVDNEQFF.

This clone has only one observation. The genes are TRBV5-4 and TRBJ2-1; D unclear. Germline V CDR1 and CDR2: SGHNT, YYREEE (reference sequence). V was shortened by 0 bases and J by 5 bases, with 9 bases between the two germline ends. The length of the CDR3 is 14 residues. CDR3 nucleotide sequence: TGTGCCAGCAGCTTGGCTACCACCAACAATGAGCAGTTCTTC. This gives the protein CASSLATTNNEQFF.

The chain couples TRBV27 to TRBJ1-5; D unclear. V gave up 5 bases and J gave up 6 bases, with 8 bases separating them. Looked up from germline, CDR1 is MNHEY and CDR2 is SMNVEV (reference sequence). The CDR3 totals 12 residues. CDR3 DNA: TGTGCCAGCAGTCTACGGGGTCAGCCCCAGCATTTT. Amino acids: CASSLRGQPQHF.

This clone was recorded a few times. The rearrangement uses TRBV19 and TRBJ1-2, with D perhaps TRBD1 (5 bases). CDR3 length: 13 residues. Germline V gives CDR1 LNHDA, CDR2 SQIVND (reference sequence). V was trimmed by 1 base and J by 7 bases, leaving 10 bases between them. The CDR3 region has the DNA TGTGCCAGTAGTATAGGAGGGGACTCTGGCTACACCTTC. Amino acid sequence: CASSIGGDSGYTF.

V and J are TRBV29-1 and TRBJ2-1, with D maybe TRBD1 (5 bases). The CDR3 has 13 amino acids. Trimming removed 3 bases from V and 1 base from J, with 7 bases in between. Germline V CDR1 and CDR2: SQVTM, ANQGSEA. The CDR3 protein is CSVDRVSYNEQFF. The CDR3 coding sequence is TGCAGCGTTGACAGGGTTTCCTACAATGAGCAGTTCTTC.

This clone showed up just a few times. This chain links TRBV7-3 with TRBJ2-1; TRBD2 might be the D (5 bases). Germline loops: CDR1 SGHTA, CDR2 FQGTGA. This CDR3 has 15 amino acids. V was shortened by 4 bases and J by 8 bases, with 18 bases between the two germline ends. The CDR3 region is CASSSLGLRQDEQFF. In nucleotides, the CDR3 is TGTGCCAGCAGCTCACTAGGATTACGGCAGGATGAGCAGTTCTTC.

The gene calls are TRBV28 and TRBJ1-3; D not certain. The CDR3 consists of 11 residues. The V gene lost 10 bases and the J gene lost 0 bases, with 4 bases spanning the gap. In germline, CDR1 is MDHEN, CDR2 SYDVKM. The CDR3 DNA reads TGTGCCATTCTCTCTGGAAACACCATATATTTT. Its protein is CAILSGNTIYF.

The CDR3 DNA is TGTGCCAGCAGCTTACAGGGGGGCTATGAAAAACTGTTTTTT. Its translation is CASSLQGGYEKLFF. V and J are TRBV7-9 and TRBJ1-4; 7 bases are shared with TRBD1. Losses at the gene ends were 2 bases for V and 6 bases for J; bases not matched to a gene: 3. Germline CDR1 and CDR2: SEHNR and FQNEAQ (reference sequence). This CDR3 contains 14 residues.

This clone was found once. The junction departs from the called germline gene at one end, perhaps through a read error. The rearrangement joins TRBV13 to TRBJ2-7; D gene unclear. CDR1 PRHDT and CDR2 FYEKMQ come from the germline V gene (reference sequence). There are 12 residues in the CDR3. The CDR3 DNA reads as TGTGCCAGCAGCTTGTACGCGTACGGGCAGTACTTC. Translated, it gives CASSLYAYGQYF.

Only a few counts were recorded for this clone. The V call is TRBV4-2, the J call TRBJ2-2, with TRBD2 identical over 8 bases. This CDR3 is 19 amino acids long. V lost 2 bases, J lost 5 bases, and 16 bases stayed unmatched. Per germline, CDR1 LGHNA and CDR2 YNFKEQ. CDR3 in DNA: TGTGCCAGCAGCCAAACCACTAGCGGAGGGGTTTTTAAAACCGGGGAGCTGTTTTTT. Amino acid sequence: CASSQTTSGGVFKTGELFF.

The chain joins TRBV7-9 to TRBJ2-1; 10 positions agree with TRBD2. After removal of 7 bases from V and 5 bases from J, the junction contained 11 bases not matched to a gene. CDR1 and CDR2 (germline): SEHNR, FQNEAQ (reference sequence). The CDR3 length is 16 residues. DNA of the CDR3: TGTGCCAGCACCGAAGACGGGACTAGCGACCACAATGAGCAGTTCTTC. This gives the protein CASTEDGTSDHNEQFF.

The chain has TRBV7-8 and TRBJ1-6, with 7 bases identical to TRBD1. V shed 5 bases, J shed 1 base, and the junction held 8 bases outside the gene matches. From germline, CDR1 is SGHVS and CDR2 FQNEAQ. This CDR3 contains 17 residues. CDR3: CASSRETGRSYNSPLHF. In DNA, the CDR3 is TGTGCCAGCAGCCGGGAGACAGGGAGATCCTATAATTCACCCCTCCACTTT.

The V call is TRBV30, the J call TRBJ1-5; 7 bases are shared with TRBD1. Germline V gene sequence: CDR1 GTSNPN, CDR2 SVGIG (reference sequence). The J segment lost 7 bases and the V segment lost 0 bases, leaving 3 bases of the junction unmatched. This CDR3 has 13 amino acids. CDR3 sequence reads: CAWSVEGAQPQHF. The CDR3 DNA reads TGTGCCTGGAGTGTAGAGGGGGCACAGCCCCAGCATTTT.

The chain is built from TRBV7-6 and TRBJ1-5; possibly TRBD1 for D (5 bases). The CDR3 has 18 residues. V lost 5 bases to trimming and J lost 7 bases, with 27 bases between them. Germline loops: CDR1 SGHVS, CDR2 FNYEAQ. Written as DNA, the CDR3 is TGTGCCAGCAGCCCCTCCCCAACAACGACCCGTCCAGGGCAGCCCCAGCATTTT. It is translated as CASSPSPTTTRPGQPQHF.

V usage is TRBV19 and J usage is TRBJ1-5; tentative D call: TRBD1 (6 bases). Trimming removed 7 bases from V and 7 bases from J, with 23 bases in between. The CDR3 has 16 amino acids. The germline CDR1 and CDR2 sequences are LNHDA and SQIVND (reference sequence). CDR3 nucleotides: TGTGCCAGTACCCCCCCCGCGGGGGCAGGGGAGCAGCCCCAGCATTTT. It yields the protein CASTPPAGAGEQPQHF.